Detailed here is one T cell receptor (beta chain). These data originate in a study of radiotherapy plus CTLA-4 blockade in lung cancer. The V segment lost 8 bases and the J segment 7 bases; nucleotides outside the gene matches: 4. Germline CDR1 and CDR2: MNHEY and SMNVEV (reference sequence). CDR3 length equals 12 residues. Produced via immunoSEQ multiplex PCR; TCRdb's table is partial and in-frame only. The profile covers roughly 59,000 clones, with approximately 67% appearing a single time and about 8% taken by the ten largest. The chain links TRBV27 to TRBJ2-3, with 9 bases lining up with TRBD1. The sequence was obtained from a human donor with non-small cell lung cancer whose response to radiotherapy plus ipilimumab could not be evaluated. Sequenced here: peripheral blood, sampled from a patient treated with radiotherapy plus ipilimumab. The DNA for the CDR3 is TGTGCCAGCTGGGACAGGGACCATACGCAGTATTTT. This sequence encodes CASWDRDHTQYF.